These T cell receptor beta chains were read from a single sample in a study of STAT5B mutations in CD4+ large granular lymphocyte leukemia. Produced via immunoSEQ multiplex PCR; TCRdb's table is partial and in-frame only. Among tens of thousands of clones listed, less than 85% were seen once. The sequenced material came from CD4+ T cells from blood buffy coats. The receptors stem from a human donor in good health. Both conserved end residues are part of each CDR3. Each record gives: V gene, J gene, D gene, clone size, CDR3 DNA, CDR3 protein. A D gene is named only where the DNA matches it firmly. Size tells how often a clone was seen (once, few, many) or the class of an expanded clone, and some rows leave it out.

V gene: TRBV7-2
J gene: TRBJ1-2
D gene: NA
clone size: few
CDR3 DNA: TGTGCCAGCAGGTCCAGGGAGGGGGGCCTCTATGGCTACACCTTC
CDR3 protein: CASRSREGGLYGYTF

V gene: TRBV10-3
J gene: TRBJ1-3
D gene: TRBD1
clone size: NA
CDR3 DNA: TGTGCCATCAAAGACAGGGGACCGTTCTCTGGAAACACCATATATTTT
CDR3 protein: CAIKDRGPFSGNTIYF

V gene: TRBV5-6
J gene: TRBJ1-4
D gene: TRBD1
clone size: NA
CDR3 DNA: TGTGCCAGCGCTGGACAGGGTGGTGTTAATGAAAAACTGTTTTTT
CDR3 protein: CASAGQGGVNEKLFF

V gene: TRBV6-5
J gene: TRBJ2-7
D gene: NA
clone size: NA
CDR3 DNA: TGTGCCAGCAGCCCTCAGGGGAGGTTCGAGCAGTACTTC
CDR3 protein: CASSPQGRFEQYF

V gene: TRBV5-6
J gene: TRBJ1-3
D gene: NA
clone size: NA
CDR3 DNA: TGTGCCAGCAGCCTATGGGGAGGGGCTGGAAACACCATATATTTT
CDR3 protein: CASSLWGGAGNTIYF

V gene: TRBV7-2
J gene: TRBJ1-2
D gene: NA
clone size: NA
CDR3 DNA: TGTGCCAGCAGCCCCAACACAGGGCGGAATGGCTACACCTTC
CDR3 protein: CASSPNTGRNGYTF

V gene: TRBV29-1
J gene: TRBJ1-2
D gene: NA
clone size: NA
CDR3 DNA: TGCAGCGCACTGTTAAACTATGGCTACACCTTC
CDR3 protein: CSALLNYGYTF

V gene: TRBV5-4
J gene: TRBJ2-7
D gene: NA
clone size: NA
CDR3 DNA: TGTGCCAGCAGCTCGCCTAGCCTTTACGAGCAGTACTTC
CDR3 protein: CASSSPSLYEQYF

V gene: TRBV6-5
J gene: TRBJ2-5
D gene: NA
clone size: NA
CDR3 DNA: TGTGCCAGCAGTTACCAACCGCCAGGGTCCCAAGAGACCCAGTACTTC
CDR3 protein: CASSYQPPGSQETQYF

V gene: TRBV4-3
J gene: TRBJ2-2
D gene: NA
clone size: NA
CDR3 DNA: TGCGCCAGCAGCCAAGATAAGCCCTTGGCGGAGGAGCTGTTTTTT
CDR3 protein: CASSQDKPLAEELFF

V gene: TRBV5-1
J gene: TRBJ1-2
D gene: NA
clone size: NA
CDR3 DNA: TGCGCCAGCAGCGTGGGAGCCGGGGTTGCTCATGGCTACACCTTC
CDR3 protein: CASSVGAGVAHGYTF

V gene: TRBV4-1
J gene: TRBJ1-4
D gene: NA
clone size: NA
CDR3 DNA: TGCGCCAGCAGCCAAGGCCGGGACCTAAGGTTTGAAAAACTGTTTTTT
CDR3 protein: CASSQGRDLRFEKLFF

V gene: TRBV19
J gene: TRBJ1-1
D gene: TRBD1
clone size: NA
CDR3 DNA: TGTGCCAGTAGTATAAGGTTGTCGTGGGACAGTGAAGCTTTCTTT
CDR3 protein: CASSIRLSWDSEAFF

V gene: TRBV7-2
J gene: TRBJ2-7
D gene: NA
clone size: NA
CDR3 DNA: TGTGCCAGCAGCTTAGGATTCTCCGAGCAGTACTTC
CDR3 protein: CASSLGFSEQYF

V gene: TRBV11-2
J gene: TRBJ1-3
D gene: NA
clone size: NA
CDR3 DNA: TGTGCCAGCAGCTTAGAACAGATAAATGGAAACACCATATATTTT
CDR3 protein: CASSLEQINGNTIYF

V gene: TRBV6-5
J gene: TRBJ1-1
D gene: NA
clone size: NA
CDR3 DNA: TGTGCCAGCAGTTACTCGATAGGGATTGACGGCACTGAAGCTTTCTTT
CDR3 protein: CASSYSIGIDGTEAFF

V gene: TRBV5-1
J gene: TRBJ1-1
D gene: NA
clone size: NA
CDR3 DNA: TGCGCCAGCAGCTTGGGGGCGGCGAACACTGAAGCTTTCTTT
CDR3 protein: CASSLGAANTEAFF

V gene: TRBV25-1
J gene: TRBJ2-3
D gene: NA
clone size: once
CDR3 DNA: TGTGCCAGCAGTGAAGGTGGGGGCACAGATACGCAGTATTTT
CDR3 protein: CASSEGGGTDTQYF

V gene: TRBV9
J gene: TRBJ2-7
D gene: TRBD2
clone size: once
CDR3 DNA: TGTGCCAGCAGCGCGGGACTAGCGGGAGTGTACGAGCAGTACTTC
CDR3 protein: CASSAGLAGVYEQYF

V gene: TRBV6-5
J gene: TRBJ2-6
D gene: NA
clone size: NA
CDR3 DNA: TGTGCCAGCAGTTACGAGGGATATGGGGCCAACGTCCTGACTTTC
CDR3 protein: CASSYEGYGANVLTF

V gene: TRBV7-3
J gene: TRBJ2-1
D gene: TRBD2
clone size: NA
CDR3 DNA: TGTGCCAGCAGCTCCGGCGGGGGGGCCTATGGTGAGCAGTTCTTC
CDR3 protein: CASSSGGGAYGEQFF

V gene: TRBV6-1
J gene: TRBJ1-3
D gene: TRBD1
clone size: NA
CDR3 DNA: TGTGCCAGCAGTGAAGCGGGACAGGGGGGCGGAAACACCATATATTTT
CDR3 protein: CASSEAGQGGGNTIYF

V gene: TRBV18
J gene: TRBJ1-1
D gene: TRBD1
clone size: NA
CDR3 DNA: TGTGCCAGCTCACCACTGGAGGGGGCGAACACTGAAGCTTTCTTT
CDR3 protein: CASSPLEGANTEAFF

V gene: TRBV27
J gene: TRBJ1-2
D gene: NA
clone size: once
CDR3 DNA: TGTGCCAGCAGTTTAAGTCCCGGGATTTATGGCTACACCTTC
CDR3 protein: CASSLSPGIYGYTF

V gene: TRBV7-9
J gene: TRBJ2-7
D gene: TRBD2
clone size: NA
CDR3 DNA: TGTGCCAGCAGCTTAGGCTACTCTAGCGGGCCCACCTACGAGCAGTACTTC
CDR3 protein: CASSLGYSSGPTYEQYF

V gene: TRBV9
J gene: TRBJ2-2
D gene: TRBD2
clone size: NA
CDR3 DNA: TGTGCCAGCAGTGCGGGAGCGAACACCGGGGAGCTGTTTTTT
CDR3 protein: CASSAGANTGELFF

V gene: TRBV7-8
J gene: TRBJ2-5
D gene: TRBD2
clone size: NA
CDR3 DNA: TGTGCCAGCAGCCCTCGGGTAGCGGGGGGATCTCAAGAGACCCAGTACTTC
CDR3 protein: CASSPRVAGGSQETQYF

V gene: TRBV7-9
J gene: TRBJ2-1
D gene: NA
clone size: NA
CDR3 DNA: TGTGCCAGCAGAAGGAAGTCGTCCCCTCAAGTCGATGAGCAGTTCTTC
CDR3 protein: CASRRKSSPQVDEQFF

V gene: TRBV18
J gene: TRBJ1-2
D gene: NA
clone size: few
CDR3 DNA: TGTGCCAGCTCCTTCGGAGCTGGGGTCTACACCTTC
CDR3 protein: CASSFGAGVYTF

V gene: TRBV5-4
J gene: TRBJ2-5
D gene: NA
clone size: NA
CDR3 DNA: TGTGCCAGCAGCTTCAGTACTACTCAAGAGACCCAGTACTTC
CDR3 protein: CASSFSTTQETQYF

V gene: TRBV5-1
J gene: TRBJ1-1
D gene: NA
clone size: few
CDR3 DNA: TGCGCCAGCAGGTATTTGAACACTGAAGCTTTCTTT
CDR3 protein: CASRYLNTEAFF

V gene: TRBV9
J gene: TRBJ1-4
D gene: TRBD1
clone size: NA
CDR3 DNA: TGTGCCAGCAGCGCCCGGGACAGTTTGAATGAAAAACTGTTTTTT
CDR3 protein: CASSARDSLNEKLFF

V gene: TRBV29-1
J gene: TRBJ1-2
D gene: NA
clone size: NA
CDR3 DNA: TGCAGCGTTTTAGGGTCAGGACAGATCTATGGCTACACCTTC
CDR3 protein: CSVLGSGQIYGYTF

V gene: TRBV27
J gene: TRBJ1-1
D gene: NA
clone size: NA
CDR3 DNA: TGTGCCAGCAGTCGATATTCCGATGGTTTGAGCCCTATCGAAGCTTTCTTT
CDR3 protein: CASSRYSDGLSPIEAFF

V gene: TRBV29-1
J gene: TRBJ1-4
D gene: TRBD1
clone size: NA
CDR3 DNA: TGCAGCGCGACAGGGGTAGAAAATGAAAAACTGTTTTTT
CDR3 protein: CSATGVENEKLFF

V gene: TRBV5-6
J gene: TRBJ2-3
D gene: NA
clone size: NA
CDR3 DNA: TGTGCCAGCAGCTTGGCGGGACCCCCAGATACGCAGTATTTT
CDR3 protein: CASSLAGPPDTQYF

V gene: TRBV19
J gene: TRBJ2-6
D gene: NA
clone size: NA
CDR3 DNA: TGTGCCAGTAGTATAAGGAGCTCCGGGGCCAACGTCCTGACTTTC
CDR3 protein: CASSIRSSGANVLTF

V gene: TRBV19
J gene: TRBJ1-2
D gene: NA
clone size: once
CDR3 DNA: TGTGCCAGTAGTACCCCGTGGGGGCAGAACCACTATGGCTACACCTTC
CDR3 protein: CASSTPWGQNHYGYTF

V gene: TRBV19
J gene: TRBJ2-7
D gene: TRBD2
clone size: NA
CDR3 DNA: TGTGCCAGTAGTATAGATGGCGGGAGTTCTCGCTACGAGCAGTACTTC
CDR3 protein: CASSIDGGSSRYEQYF

V gene: TRBV19
J gene: TRBJ1-4
D gene: NA
clone size: few
CDR3 DNA: TGTGCCAGTAGTATCAGGGGAGGCGAAAAACTGTTTTTT
CDR3 protein: CASSIRGGEKLFF

V gene: TRBV11-1
J gene: TRBJ2-5
D gene: TRBD1
clone size: NA
CDR3 DNA: TGTGCCATCGCACCTCGGACAGGGGGTATGGAAGAGACCCAGTACTTC
CDR3 protein: CAIAPRTGGMEETQYF

V gene: TRBV25-1
J gene: TRBJ2-1
D gene: NA
clone size: NA
CDR3 DNA: TGTGCCAGCAGTGAATTGGCACACAATGAGCAGTTCTTC
CDR3 protein: CASSELAHNEQFF

V gene: TRBV11-1
J gene: TRBJ2-3
D gene: TRBD1
clone size: NA
CDR3 DNA: TGTGCCAGCAGCTGGACCGGGACAGGAGATGCGACAGATACGCAGTATTTT
CDR3 protein: CASSWTGTGDATDTQYF

V gene: TRBV5-4
J gene: TRBJ2-4
D gene: TRBD1
clone size: NA
CDR3 DNA: TGTGCCAGCAGCTTGGGACAGGGGGCGCGGGGCAAAAACATTCAGTACTTC
CDR3 protein: CASSLGQGARGKNIQYF

V gene: TRBV15
J gene: TRBJ2-3
D gene: NA
clone size: once
CDR3 DNA: TGTGCCACCAGCAGAGATAAGGGGGCAGATACGCAGTATTTT
CDR3 protein: CATSRDKGADTQYF

V gene: TRBV7-2
J gene: TRBJ2-1
D gene: TRBD1
clone size: NA
CDR3 DNA: TGTGCCAGCAGCTGGACAGGGACTCCCAATGAGCAGTTCTTC
CDR3 protein: CASSWTGTPNEQFF

V gene: TRBV5-8
J gene: TRBJ1-1
D gene: NA
clone size: NA
CDR3 DNA: TGTGCCAGCAGCCGGGATGGGCAAGCTTTCTTT
CDR3 protein: CASSRDGQAFF

V gene: TRBV30
J gene: TRBJ1-1
D gene: NA
clone size: NA
CDR3 DNA: TGTGCCTGGACACGGGGAAGCACTGAAGCTTTCTTT
CDR3 protein: CAWTRGSTEAFF

V gene: TRBV7-2
J gene: TRBJ2-5
D gene: TRBD2
clone size: NA
CDR3 DNA: TGTGCCAGCAGCACGAGACTAGCGGGGGGCCAAGAGACCCAGTACTTC
CDR3 protein: CASSTRLAGGQETQYF

V gene: TRBV28
J gene: TRBJ2-7
D gene: NA
clone size: NA
CDR3 DNA: TGTGCCAGCAGTTTACCTCAGGGGCTCGGGGGGTCCTACGAGCAGTACTTC
CDR3 protein: CASSLPQGLGGSYEQYF

V gene: TRBV9
J gene: TRBJ2-2
D gene: TRBD2
clone size: NA
CDR3 DNA: TGTGCCAGCAGCGTAAACAGCGGGGGATGGAGCGGGGAGCTGTTTTTT
CDR3 protein: CASSVNSGGWSGELFF

V gene: TRBV2
J gene: TRBJ1-1
D gene: NA
clone size: NA
CDR3 DNA: TGTGCCAGCGATTTTGTTTTAGCCGATAACACTGAAGCTTTCTTT
CDR3 protein: CASDFVLADNTEAFF

V gene: TRBV11-2
J gene: TRBJ2-7
D gene: NA
clone size: once
CDR3 DNA: TGTGCCAGCAGCTTATCTCGGGACATCTACGAGCAGTACTTC
CDR3 protein: CASSLSRDIYEQYF

V gene: TRBV14
J gene: TRBJ1-6
D gene: NA
clone size: NA
CDR3 DNA: TGTGCCAGCACGCCCCGAAGATGGAGGGGGAATAATTCACCCCTCCACTTT
CDR3 protein: CASTPRRWRGNNSPLHF

V gene: TRBV6-5
J gene: TRBJ2-7
D gene: NA
clone size: NA
CDR3 DNA: TGTGCCAGCAGTTTCAGCCAGGGACCCTACGAGCAGTACTTC
CDR3 protein: CASSFSQGPYEQYF

V gene: TRBV19
J gene: TRBJ2-7
D gene: NA
clone size: NA
CDR3 DNA: TGTGCCAGTAGTACCCAAACCTCGACAGGATCAAGCGAGCAGTACTTC
CDR3 protein: CASSTQTSTGSSEQYF

V gene: TRBV28
J gene: TRBJ1-1
D gene: NA
clone size: NA
CDR3 DNA: TGTGCCAGCAGTTTTCTTTCCCGGAGAGAAGCTTTCTTT
CDR3 protein: CASSFLSRREAFF

V gene: TRBV18
J gene: TRBJ1-6
D gene: NA
clone size: few
CDR3 DNA: TGTGCCAGCTCACCACTTGGGAATTCACCCCTCCACTTT
CDR3 protein: CASSPLGNSPLHF